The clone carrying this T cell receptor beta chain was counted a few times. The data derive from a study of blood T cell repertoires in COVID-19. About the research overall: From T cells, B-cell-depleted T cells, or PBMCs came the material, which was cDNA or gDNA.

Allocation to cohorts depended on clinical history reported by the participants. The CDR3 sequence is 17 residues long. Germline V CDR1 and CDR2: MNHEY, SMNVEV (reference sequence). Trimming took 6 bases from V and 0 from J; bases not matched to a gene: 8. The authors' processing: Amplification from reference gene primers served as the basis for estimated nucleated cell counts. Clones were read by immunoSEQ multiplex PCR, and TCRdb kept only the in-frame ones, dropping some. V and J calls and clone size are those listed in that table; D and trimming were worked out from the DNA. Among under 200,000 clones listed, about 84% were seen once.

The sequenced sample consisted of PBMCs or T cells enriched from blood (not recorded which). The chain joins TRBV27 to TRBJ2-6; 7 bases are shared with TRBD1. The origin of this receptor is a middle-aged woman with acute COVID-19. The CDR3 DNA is TGTGCCAGCAGACCTACAGGGGTAAGCTCTGGGGCCAACGTCCTGACTTTC. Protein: CASRPTGVSSGANVLTF. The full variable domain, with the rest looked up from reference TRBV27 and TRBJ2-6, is EAQVTQNPRYLITVTGKKLTVTCSQNMNHEYMSWYRQDPGLGLRQIYYSMNVEVTDKGDVPEGYKVSRKEKRNFPLILESPSPNQTSLYFCASRPTGVSSGANVLTFGAGSRLTVL.